This paragraph reports one T cell receptor (beta chain). These data come from a study of blood T cell repertoires in COVID-19. Background on the study: The United States, Italy and Spain provided the acute and convalescent COVID-19 samples. The cDNA or gDNA used as material had been derived from T cells, B-cell-depleted T cells, or PBMCs.

As originally analysed: Counts of nucleated cells, estimated from reference gene primer amplification, were obtained. Clones were read by immunoSEQ multiplex PCR, and TCRdb kept only the in-frame ones, dropping some. The V and J calls and clone size come from that table; D and trimming were worked out from the DNA. The table lists tens of thousands of clones, about 90% of them singletons. Germline CDR1 reads LNHNV; CDR2 reads YYDKDF (reference sequence). This CDR3 comprises 16 residues. V lost 4 bases, J lost 4 bases, and 11 bases stayed unmatched. The specimen was peripheral blood. The chain uses TRBV15 and TRBJ1-1; TRBD1 aligns across 8 bases. The clonotype was recovered from a human donor with active COVID-19. The donor label of this sample is uncertain. CDR3 in amino acids: CATSNPKQGAGTEAFF. CDR3 bases: TGTGCCACCAGCAATCCGAAGCAGGGGGCAGGCACTGAAGCTTTCTTT. Drawing the rest from reference TRBV15 and TRBJ1-1, the complete variable domain is DAMVIQNPRYQVTQFGKPVTLSCSQTLNHNVMYWYQQKSSQAPKLLFHYYDKDFNNEADTPDNFQSRRPNTSFCFLDIRSPGLGDTAMYLCATSNPKQGAGTEAFFGQGTRLTVV.